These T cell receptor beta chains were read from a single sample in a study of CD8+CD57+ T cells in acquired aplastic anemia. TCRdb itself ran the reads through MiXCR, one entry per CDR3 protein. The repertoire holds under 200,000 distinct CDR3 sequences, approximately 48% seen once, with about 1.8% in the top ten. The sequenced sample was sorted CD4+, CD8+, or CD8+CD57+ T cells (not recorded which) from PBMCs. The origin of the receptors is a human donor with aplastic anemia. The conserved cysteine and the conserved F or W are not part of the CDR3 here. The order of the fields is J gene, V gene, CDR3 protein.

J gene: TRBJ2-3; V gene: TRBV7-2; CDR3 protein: ANSLGEADTQY
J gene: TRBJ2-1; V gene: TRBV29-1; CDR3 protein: SVVGKGTVLYNEQF
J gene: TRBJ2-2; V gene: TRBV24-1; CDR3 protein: ATSGRRSGELF
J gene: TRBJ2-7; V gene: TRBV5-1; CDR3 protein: ASSLGAGLYEQY
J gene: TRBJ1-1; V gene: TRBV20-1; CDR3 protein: SAPGPTEAF
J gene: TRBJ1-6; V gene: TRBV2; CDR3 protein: ASSASRPGNSPLH
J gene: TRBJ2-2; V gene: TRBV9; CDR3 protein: ASTRDRVGTGELF
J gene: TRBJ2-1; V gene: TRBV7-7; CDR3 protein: ASSSLAGENNEQF
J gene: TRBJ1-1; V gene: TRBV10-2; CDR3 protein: ASKSDSQEAF
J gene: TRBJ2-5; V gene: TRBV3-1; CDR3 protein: ASSQFSETQY
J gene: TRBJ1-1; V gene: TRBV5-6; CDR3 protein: ASSLSTGAEAF
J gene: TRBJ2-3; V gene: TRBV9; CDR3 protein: ASSVRSSGGSTDTQY
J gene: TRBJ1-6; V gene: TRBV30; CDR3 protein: AGRDRGNSPLH
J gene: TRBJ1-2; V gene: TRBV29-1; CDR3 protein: SAVGAADLDYGYT
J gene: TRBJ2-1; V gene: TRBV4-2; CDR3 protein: ASSPPSGTSFGEQF
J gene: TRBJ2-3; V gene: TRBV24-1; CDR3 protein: ATSRDGTDTQY
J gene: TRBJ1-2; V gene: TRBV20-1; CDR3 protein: SAPLLGLDYGYT
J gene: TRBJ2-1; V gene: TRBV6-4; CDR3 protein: ASSEGMANEQF
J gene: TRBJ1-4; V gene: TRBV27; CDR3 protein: ASRTGRAYNEKLF
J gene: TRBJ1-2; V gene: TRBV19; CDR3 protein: ASSPGQALYGYT
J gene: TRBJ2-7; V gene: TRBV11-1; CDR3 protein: ASSVGGTSEQY
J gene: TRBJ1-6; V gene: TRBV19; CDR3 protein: ASRRPGQGAIGNSPLH
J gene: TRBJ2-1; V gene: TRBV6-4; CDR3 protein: ASSDEEGGNNEQF
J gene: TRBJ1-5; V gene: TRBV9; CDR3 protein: ASSATGYSNQPQH
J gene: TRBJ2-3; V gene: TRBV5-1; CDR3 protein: ASSLDPGADTQY
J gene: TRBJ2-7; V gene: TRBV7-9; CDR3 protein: ATRDSYEQY
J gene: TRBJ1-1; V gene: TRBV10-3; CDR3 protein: ASSVWSIGMGMNTEAF
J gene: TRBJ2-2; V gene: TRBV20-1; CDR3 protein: SASFRNTGELF
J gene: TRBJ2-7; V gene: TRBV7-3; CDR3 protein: ASSLKGGYEQY
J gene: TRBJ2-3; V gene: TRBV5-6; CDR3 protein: ASSVALWGRTDTQY
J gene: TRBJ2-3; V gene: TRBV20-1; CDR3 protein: SARASGRADTQY
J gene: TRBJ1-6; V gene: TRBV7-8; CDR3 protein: ASSRPNSPLH
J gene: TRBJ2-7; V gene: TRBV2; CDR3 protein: ASRGLAGVQY
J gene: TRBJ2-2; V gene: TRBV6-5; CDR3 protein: ASSYSGLAGGELF
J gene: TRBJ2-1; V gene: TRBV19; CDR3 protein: AIGTGLNEQF
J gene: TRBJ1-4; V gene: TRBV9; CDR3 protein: ASSPLMGGNEKLF
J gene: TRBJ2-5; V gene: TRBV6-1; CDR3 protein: ASSRLTGNTETQY
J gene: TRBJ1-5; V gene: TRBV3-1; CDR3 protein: ASSQEWAQGRQPQH
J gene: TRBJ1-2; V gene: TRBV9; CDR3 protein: ASSVSTVPLLKQGLANYGYT
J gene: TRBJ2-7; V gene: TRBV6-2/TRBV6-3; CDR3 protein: ASSRSQYEQY
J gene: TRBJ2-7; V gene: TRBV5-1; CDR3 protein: ASSLHGTGLEQY
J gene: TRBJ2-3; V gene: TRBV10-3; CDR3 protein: AIRGDGTDTQY
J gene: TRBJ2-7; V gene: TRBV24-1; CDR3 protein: ASSYIAAYEQY
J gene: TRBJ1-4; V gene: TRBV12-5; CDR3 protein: ASGLPSGRGYKLF
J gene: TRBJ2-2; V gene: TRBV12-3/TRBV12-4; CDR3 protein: ASSSPKVMAGGQYGELF
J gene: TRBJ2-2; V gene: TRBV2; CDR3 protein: ASRSNPGSAGELF
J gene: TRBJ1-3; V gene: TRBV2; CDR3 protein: ATTPEYSGNTIY